A selection of T cell receptor beta chains follows, all from one sample in a study of blood T cell repertoires in COVID-19. Using immunoSEQ multiplex PCR, the repertoire was profiled, and TCRdb retains in-frame clones only, with some absent. The repertoire holds a few hundred thousand clones, with roughly 83% as singletons. The specimen was peripheral blood. The receptors were gathered from a woman between 50 and 59 years old with acute or convalescent COVID-19. Both conserved end residues are part of each CDR3. A D gene is named only where the DNA matches it firmly. Clone size is shown for a subset of rows, as once, few, many or a class of expanded clone.

>TRBJ2-1|TRBD1|TRBV9|once
CASSVGTGGREQFF
TGTGCCAGCAGCGTGGGGACAGGGGGCCGTGAGCAGTTCTTC
>TRBJ1-2|.|TRBV2|.
CASSEAVGSQTYGYTF
TGTGCCAGCAGTGAAGCGGTCGGCTCACAGACCTATGGCTACACCTTC
>TRBJ2-1|.|TRBV6-5|.
CASKMSSYNEQFF
TGTGCCAGCAAGATGAGCTCGTACAATGAGCAGTTCTTC
>TRBJ2-7|.|TRBV7-7|.
CATPEGEAYEQYF
TGTGCCACCCCTGAAGGGGAGGCCTACGAGCAGTACTTC
>TRBJ2-7|.|TRBV6-1|.
CASSEGWQGHYEQYF
TGTGCCAGCAGTGAAGGGTGGCAGGGGCACTACGAGCAGTACTTC
>TRBJ1-3|.|TRBV23-1|.
CASSQRWQDSGNTIYF
TGCGCCAGCAGTCAAAGGTGGCAGGACTCTGGAAACACCATATATTTT
>TRBJ1-4|.|TRBV15|.
CATNMGGEKLFF
TGTGCCACCAACATGGGGGGGGAAAAACTGTTTTTT
>TRBJ1-2|.|TRBV2|few
CASSEDGPTNYGYTF
TGTGCCAGCAGTGAAGATGGGCCTACTAACTATGGCTACACCTTC
>TRBJ1-2|.|TRBV7-2|.
CASSFQSNYGYTF
TGTGCCAGCAGCTTTCAGTCTAACTATGGCTACACCTTC
>TRBJ2-5|.|TRBV30|.
CAWGSWRETQYF
TGTGCCTGGGGGTCATGGAGGGAGACCCAGTACTTC
>TRBJ2-3|.|TRBV5-1|.
CASSSGQFTDTQYF
TGCGCCAGCAGCTCTGGACAGTTCACAGATACGCAGTATTTT
>TRBJ1-1|.|TRBV3-1/TRBV3-2|few
CASSSRVNTEAFF
TGTGCCAGCAGCTCCAGGGTGAACACTGAAGCTTTCTTT
>TRBJ1-5|TRBD1|TRBV19|.
CASTPGQVPQPQHF
TGTGCCAGTACTCCGGGACAGGTCCCACAGCCCCAGCATTTT
>TRBJ2-1|TRBD2|TRBV10-3|.
CAISEVAGANNEQFF
TGTGCCATCAGTGAGGTAGCGGGAGCCAACAATGAGCAGTTCTTC
>TRBJ1-2|TRBD1|TRBV7-2|.
CASSLEGAIYGYTF
TGTGCCAGCAGCTTAGAGGGGGCTATCTATGGCTACACCTTC
>TRBJ2-3|TRBD2|TRBV4-1|.
CASSSPTGGSTDTQYF
TGCGCCAGCAGCAGCCCAACGGGGGGGAGCACAGATACGCAGTATTTT
>TRBJ1-2|.|TRBV5-1|.
CASSLGSTGVDGYTF
TGCGCCAGCAGCTTGGGTTCAACCGGGGTTGATGGCTACACCTTC
>TRBJ1-2|.|TRBV5-5|.
CASSALRGAEGYTF
TGTGCCAGCAGCGCGCTTCGTGGGGCCGAAGGCTACACCTTC
>TRBJ2-7|TRBD2|TRBV7-2|.
CASSLVAGGAYEQYF
TGTGCCAGCAGCTTAGTAGCGGGAGGCGCCTACGAGCAGTACTTC
>TRBJ2-1|TRBD2|TRBV28|once
CASSLTSGNRNEQFF
TGTGCCAGCAGCCTAACTAGCGGGAATCGCAATGAGCAGTTCTTC
>TRBJ2-7|TRBD1|TRBV6-2/TRBV6-3|.
CASSYPGQSYEQYF
TGTGCCAGCAGTTACCCGGGACAGAGCTACGAGCAGTACTTC
>TRBJ1-2|TRBD1|TRBV6-4|few
CASSGTGGGSYTF
TGTGCCAGCAGTGGGACAGGGGGTGGAAGCTACACCTTC
>TRBJ2-7|.|TRBV29-1|.
CSASGSLSSYEQYF
TGCAGCGCTTCAGGCAGCTTAAGCTCCTACGAGCAGTACTTC
>TRBJ2-7|.|TRBV7-9|few
CASSTRESSYEQYF
TGTGCCAGCAGCACTCGAGAGAGCTCCTACGAGCAGTACTTC
>TRBJ1-1|.|TRBV3-1/TRBV3-2|few
CASSPLTGVGTEAFF
TGTGCCAGCAGCCCCTTGACAGGCGTCGGCACTGAAGCTTTCTTT
>TRBJ1-1|.|TRBV23-1|few
CASTTWGGENTEAFF
TGCGCCAGCACTACCTGGGGGGGGGAAAACACTGAAGCTTTCTTT